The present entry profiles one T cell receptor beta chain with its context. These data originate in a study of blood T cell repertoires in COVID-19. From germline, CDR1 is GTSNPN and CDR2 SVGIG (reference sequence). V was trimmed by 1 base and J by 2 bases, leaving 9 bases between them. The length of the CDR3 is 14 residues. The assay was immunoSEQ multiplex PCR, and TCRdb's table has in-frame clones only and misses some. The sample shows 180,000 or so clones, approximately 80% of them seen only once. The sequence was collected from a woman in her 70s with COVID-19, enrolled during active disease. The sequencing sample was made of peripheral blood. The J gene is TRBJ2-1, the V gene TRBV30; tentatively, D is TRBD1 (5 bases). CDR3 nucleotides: TGTGCCTGGAGTGCGCCAGGGACCTACAATGAGCAGTTCTTC. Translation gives CAWSAPGTYNEQFF.